The clone carrying this TCR beta chain was picked up many times. Antigen specificity is unknown. The same CDR3 arises from other DNA sequences in this sample as well. This specimen belongs to a study of shared clonotypes between healthy human individuals. Study findings and constraints: The expectation was that sequencing depth would affect clonotype sharing among donors.

In the original processing: ImmunoSEQ junction-only sequences lacked quality scores, so their filtering differed. The assay was immunoSEQ multiplex PCR, and TCRdb's table has in-frame clones only and misses some. D and trimming come from the DNA, and the V and J calls and clone size come from that table. Counted here are about 99,000 clones, around half occurring once; the ten biggest clones make up over 12%. CDR1 and CDR2 from the germline V gene are LNHDA and SQIVND (reference sequence). The CDR3 extends over 15 amino acids. V was clipped by 3 bases and J by 5 bases, with 16 bases between them. Donors, healthy HIV-negative adults, lacked recent acute infections or vaccinations. Roughly 99 million PBMCs were counted before genomic DNA extraction.

Sequencing input: PBMCs. The chain uses TRBV19 and TRBJ2-5, with D perhaps TRBD1 (7 bases). The receptor was isolated from a middle-aged woman in good health. Some clones in this sample may be carry-over from other donors' samples. CDR3 bases: TGTGCCAGTAGTATTGGAGGAGGGGGCAGCGAGACCCAGTACTTC. Its protein is CASSIGGGGSETQYF.